The 24 T cell receptor beta chains reported below all come from one sample, sequenced in a study of T cell repertoires in ileal Crohn's disease (dated by TCRdb to the late 2010s). Preparation of the library involved the immunoSEQ multiplex PCR assay. TCRdb stores this immuneACCESS table with in-frame sequences only. Part of the clones is absent; in the studies checked, under half of the shortfall reflects unresolved V genes, and no reason is known for the rest. For this sample the table gives several hundred clones, of which approximately 95% were detected only once. Of the sample, less than 4.5% falls within the top ten clones. The time point label of this sample denotes: neoterminal ileum biopsy at postoperative endoscopy, about 6 months after surgery. Sequencing was performed on ileal tissue. These receptor sequences come from an adult with Crohn's disease.

This clone was seen once. In nucleotides, the CDR3 is TGTGCCAGCAGCTCCCAAGGGGGGCGCGCTCTATCAGAGACCCAGTACTTC. Its translation is CASSSQGGRALSETQYF. V is TRBV9 and J is TRBJ2-5; D is possibly TRBD1 or TRBD2 (6 bases each). Germline CDR1 and CDR2: SGDLS and YYNGEE. This CDR3 is 17 amino acids long. Trimming shortened V by 4 bases and J by 4 bases, and 23 bases separated the two germline ends.

The chain has TRBV6-5 and TRBJ2-5; the D gene is possibly TRBD2 (5 bases). With 1 base removed from V and 0 bases from J, the gap between germline ends came to 6 bases. CDR3 size: 14 residues. CDR1 and CDR2 from the germline V gene are MNHEY and SVGAGI. The CDR3 is CASSYFGNQETQYF. CDR3 coding DNA: TGTGCCAGCAGTTACTTCGGGAACCAAGAGACCCAGTACTTC.

This clone was counted once. The CDR3 spells CASSQRDRGIYGYTF. The CDR3 DNA reads as TGCGCCAGCAGCCAGCGGGACAGGGGAATCTATGGCTACACCTTC. V and J are TRBV4-3 and TRBJ1-2, with 10 bases that match TRBD1. Germline V CDR1 and CDR2: LGHNA, YSLEER. Unmatched junction bases numbered 5, after V lost 3 bases and J lost 4 bases. The CDR3 has 15 amino acids.

The chain joins TRBV5-1 to TRBJ2-3; D is perhaps TRBD1 (5 bases). Looked up from germline, CDR1 is SGHRS and CDR2 is YFSETQ. CDR3 length equals 13 residues. The V and J ends lost 4 bases and 4 bases respectively, with 10 bases between them. The chain's CDR3 is CASSPQGSDTQYF. The DNA of the CDR3 is TGCGCCAGCAGCCCTCAGGGCTCAGATACGCAGTATTTT.

The CDR3 loop is CASSLGSGPHEQYF. CDR3 sequence (DNA): TGTGCCAGCAGCTTAGGGTCGGGGCCCCACGAGCAGTACTTC. V gene TRBV7-6 combines with J gene TRBJ2-7, with D perhaps being TRBD1 or TRBD2 (5 bases each). Germline-derived CDR1 and CDR2 are SGHVS and FNYEAQ. CDR3 length equals 14 residues. V gave up 1 base and J gave up 5 bases, with 12 bases separating them.

The chain is built from TRBV11-2 and TRBJ2-7; D possibly corresponds to TRBD1 (5 bases). V lost 4 bases and J 2 bases, leaving 15 bases between the germline ends. Germline CDR1 is SGHAT and CDR2 is FQNNGV. This CDR3 has 15 residues. In DNA form, the CDR3 reads TGTGCCAGCAGCTGGGGTCCAGGGTTGACCTACGAGCAGTACTTC. Translating it yields CASSWGPGLTYEQYF.

J is TRBJ1-2 and V is TRBV13; TRBD1 matches at 8 bases. This CDR3 region has 14 residues. CDR1 is PRHDT and CDR2 is FYEKMQ in the germline V gene (reference sequence). V lost 5 bases to trimming and J lost 7 bases; unmatched junction nucleotides: 9. CDR3 bases: TGTGCCAGCAGCCAAGATTGGACAGGGTCTGGCTACACCTTC. Encoded protein: CASSQDWTGSGYTF.

CDR3 in DNA: TGCAGCGTTGAAGAACATGGTCGTGGCTACACCTTC. Translated, it gives CSVEEHGRGYTF. This chain uses TRBV29-1 with TRBJ1-2; D is unclear. CDR1 SQVTM and CDR2 ANQGSEA come from the germline V gene. Deletions cut 0 bases from V and 7 bases from J, with 9 bases between. This CDR3 is 12 amino acids long.

V gene TRBV5-1 combines with J gene TRBJ1-1; D is possibly TRBD1 (5 bases). This CDR3 contains 14 residues. Trimming took 1 base from V and 0 from J, leaving 7 bases between them. Per the germline V gene, CDR1 is SGHRS and CDR2 is YFSETQ. The CDR3 spells CASSLTGMNTEAFF. In DNA form, the CDR3 reads TGCGCCAGCAGCTTGACAGGCATGAACACTGAAGCTTTCTTT.

The genes are TRBV5-4 and TRBJ1-1; 9 nucleotides align to TRBD1. The germline gives CDR1 SGHNT, CDR2 YYREEE (reference sequence). V dropped 3 bases and J dropped 2; count of bases not matched to a gene: 5. The CDR3 has 15 residues. The CDR3 reads CASSSPGQGNTEAFF. The CDR3 DNA reads TGTGCCAGCAGCTCGCCGGGACAGGGTAACACTGAAGCTTTCTTT.

The chain joins TRBV15 to TRBJ2-1, with D tentatively TRBD1 or TRBD2 (5 bases each). Trimming pared 1 base from V and 3 bases from J, leaving 10 bases between. In germline, CDR1 is LNHNV, CDR2 YYDKDF (reference sequence). This CDR3 has 15 amino acids. The DNA for the CDR3 is TGTGCCACCAGCAGAGTGGCAGGGAGCTACAATGAGCAGTTCTTC. This encodes CATSRVAGSYNEQFF.

This sequence joins TRBV10-3 and TRBJ2-3, with D possibly TRBD2 on 5 matching bases. This CDR3 has 14 amino acids. The V end was cut by 3 bases, the J end by 2 bases, with 9 bases between. The V gene's germline CDR1 is ENHRY and CDR2 SYGVKD. The CDR3 DNA is TGTGCCATCAGTGAAGGCCGGGACACAGATACGCAGTATTTT. This translates into CAISEGRDTDTQYF.

This rearrangement joins TRBV15 to TRBJ2-4, with a weak D call TRBD2 (5 bases). The CDR3 extends over 19 amino acids. V was cut by 0 bases and J by 3 bases, with 21 bases left in between. CDR1 and CDR2 (germline): LNHNV, YYDKDF (reference sequence). CDR3 in DNA: TGTGCCACCAGCAGAGATTATTTGGGCCGGGCGAGGGACAAAAACATTCAGTACTTC. Residues: CATSRDYLGRARDKNIQYF.

The chain employs TRBV7-9 and TRBJ1-3; tentative D call: TRBD1 (5 bases). V lost 5 bases and J 4 bases, leaving 12 bases between the germline ends. This CDR3 is 14 amino acids long. The germline V gene has CDR1 SEHNR and CDR2 FQNEAQ (reference sequence). CDR3 in DNA: TGTGCCAGCAGCGGGGGACCTCTAGGAAACACCATATATTTT. As protein: CASSGGPLGNTIYF.

V gene TRBV30 combines with J gene TRBJ2-3; D could derive from TRBD1 or TRBD2 (5 bases each). CDR3 length: 16 residues. Trimming shortened V by 7 bases and J by 2 bases, and 22 bases separated the two germline ends. CDR1 GTSNPN and CDR2 SVGIG come from the germline V gene (reference sequence). This chain's CDR3 is CAFLPKVGTFTDTQYF. As DNA, the CDR3 is TGTGCCTTTCTCCCGAAGGTGGGGACCTTCACAGATACGCAGTATTTT.

The gene calls are TRBV5-6 and TRBJ2-5; D call uncertain. The germline gives CDR1 SGHDT, CDR2 YYEEEE. Trimming took 3 bases from V and 2 from J, leaving 8 bases between them. The CDR3 is 13 amino acids. The CDR3, as DNA: TGTGCCAGCAGCTGGGGTCGGCAAGAGACCCAGTACTTC. It yields the protein CASSWGRQETQYF.

The chain uses TRBV6-5 and TRBJ2-7, with 8 bases that match TRBD1. This CDR3 contains 14 residues. V was pared by 4 bases and J by 0 bases, with 2 bases of the junction left unmatched. CDR1 MNHEY and CDR2 SVGAGI come from the germline V gene. The CDR3 reads CASSLTGDSYEQYF. CDR3 in DNA: TGTGCCAGCAGTTTGACAGGGGACTCCTACGAGCAGTACTTC.

This chain joins TRBV30 and TRBJ1-5; a weak D match, TRBD1 (6 bases). Trimming took off 4 bases at V and 3 bases at J, with 13 bases between the two ends. Germline V gene data show CDR1 as GTSNPN and CDR2 as SVGIG (reference sequence). The CDR3 contains 14 residues. The CDR3 protein is CAWTHTGLNQPQHF. The DNA for the CDR3 is TGTGCCTGGACTCACACAGGGCTCAATCAGCCCCAGCATTTT.

V and J are TRBV19 and TRBJ2-7, with 9 bases aligning to TRBD1. J gave up 3 bases and V 1 base, and 7 bases lay outside the gene matches. The CDR3 loop spans 16 amino acids. CDR1 is LNHDA, CDR2 SQIVND, per germline (reference sequence). The CDR3 DNA follows: TGTGCCAGTAGTATAGGCACACCGGGACAGGGCTACGAGCAGTACTTC. This translates into CASSIGTPGQGYEQYF. Looking up the rest from reference TRBV19 and TRBJ2-7 gives the full variable domain: DGGITQSPKYLFRKEGQNVTLSCEQNLNHDAMYWYRQDPGQGLRLIYYSQIVNDFQKGDIAEGYSVSREKKESFPLTVTSAQKNPTAFYLCASSIGTPGQGYEQYFGPGTRLTVT.

The gene calls are TRBV10-1 and TRBJ1-2; no clear D. The germline V gene encodes CDR1 WNHNN and CDR2 SYGVQD (reference sequence). The CDR3 totals 13 residues. V lost 6 bases, J lost 0 bases, and 8 bases lay in between. This chain's CDR3 is CASSNTPNYGYTF. In nucleotides, the CDR3 is TGCGCCAGCAGCAACACACCTAACTATGGCTACACCTTC.

The chain recombines TRBV18 with TRBJ1-4, with 7 bases that match TRBD1. This CDR3 spans 15 amino acids. The J segment lost 7 bases and the V segment lost 6 bases, leaving 11 bases of the junction unmatched. CDR1 and CDR2 (germline): KGHSH, LQKENI. The CDR3 protein is CASSPDMRGLEKLFF. The CDR3 nucleotides are TGTGCCAGCTCTCCCGACATGAGGGGGCTTGAAAAACTGTTTTTT.

This chain uses TRBV30 with TRBJ1-4; no firm D call. The germline CDR1 and CDR2 sequences are GTSNPN and SVGIG (reference sequence). The CDR3 extends over 12 amino acids. V dropped 2 bases and J dropped 8 bases, with 9 bases sitting between them. The CDR3 spells CAWSIQFEKLFF. The CDR3 DNA reads TGTGCCTGGAGTATCCAGTTCGAAAAACTGTTTTTT.

This clone has just one count. V is TRBV7-8 and J is TRBJ2-5, with D perhaps assigned TRBD1 or TRBD2 (5 bases each). CDR1 and CDR2 (germline): SGHVS, FQNEAQ. With 4 bases removed from V and 2 bases from J, the gap between germline ends came to 8 bases. The CDR3 covers 13 residues. CDR3 in amino acids: CASSSGPQETQYF. CDR3 in DNA: TGTGCCAGCAGCTCGGGGCCGCAAGAGACCCAGTACTTC.

The V gene is TRBV4-3, the J gene TRBJ1-1; no firm D call. V lost 2 bases, J lost 0 bases, and 10 bases lay in between. The CDR3 is 15 residues long. CDR1 LGHNA and CDR2 YSLEER come from the germline V gene. The CDR3 bases are TGCGCCAGCAGCCAATCCTCGGTCCTGAACACTGAAGCTTTCTTT. As protein: CASSQSSVLNTEAFF.